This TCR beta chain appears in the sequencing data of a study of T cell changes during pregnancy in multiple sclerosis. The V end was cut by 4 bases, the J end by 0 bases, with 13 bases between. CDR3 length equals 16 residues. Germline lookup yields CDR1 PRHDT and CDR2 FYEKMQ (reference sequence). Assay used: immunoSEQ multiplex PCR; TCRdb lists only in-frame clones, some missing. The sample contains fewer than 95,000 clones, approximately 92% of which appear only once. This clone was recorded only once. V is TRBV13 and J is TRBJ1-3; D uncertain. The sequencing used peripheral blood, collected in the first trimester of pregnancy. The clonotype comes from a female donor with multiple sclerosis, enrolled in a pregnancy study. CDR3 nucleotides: TGTGCCAGCAGCTCCGGCGGGATCCACTCTGGAAACACCATATATTTT. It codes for CASSSGGIHSGNTIYF.